The present TCR beta chain was sequenced within a study of blood T cells in healthy people across ages. Study conclusions and caveats: It was the long-lived donors that had more naive CD4+ cells and higher diversity than aged donors.

In regard to this clonotype: As yet, its antigen is unknown.

The V end lost 0 bases, the J end lost 2 bases, and 10 bases lay between the germline ends. This CDR3 region has 14 residues. Germline lookup yields CDR1 DFQATT and CDR2 SNEGSKA (reference sequence). It was with a sample-barcoded 5' primer and a J-beta primer mix that a second PCR of roughly 7 to 12 cycles was run. TCRdb processed the 5' RACE reads anew with MiXCR; each CDR3 protein has one entry. Here the sample spans about 1 million distinct CDR3 sequences, over 35% being singletons. This receptor was obtained from a woman aged 55-70 years in good health. What was sequenced was blood. This rearrangement joins TRBV20-1 to TRBJ2-5; D is unclear. The DNA for the CDR3 is TGCAGTGCTAGAGAGGTCGCTGCTCAAGAGACCCAGTACTTC. This gives the protein CSAREVAAQETQYF.